This is a list of T cell receptor beta chains from one sample in a study of blood T cell repertoires in COVID-19. Sequencing used immunoSEQ multiplex PCR; TCRdb keeps in-frame clones, though not all of them. The table lists around 240,000 clones, 75% to 85% of them singletons. Sequenced material: peripheral blood. All receptors derive from a woman in her 40s who had recovered from COVID-19. Both conserved end residues are part of each CDR3. The order of the fields is clone size, J gene, V gene, D gene, CDR3 DNA, CDR3 protein. The D gene is left open where the match is weak. Clone size appears in some rows only: once, few, many, or a class for an expanded clone.

abundance: .; j_gene: TRBJ1-2; v_gene: TRBV27; d_gene: .; CDR3nt: TGTGCCAGCAGCAAGAACGGGGTATATGGCTACACCTTC; CDR3aa: CASSKNGVYGYTF
abundance: .; j_gene: TRBJ2-7; v_gene: TRBV7-6; d_gene: TRBD2; CDR3nt: TGTGCCAGCAGCTTAGCGAGCGCGACTAGCGGGGCCGGCTACGAGCAGTACTTC; CDR3aa: CASSLASATSGAGYEQYF
abundance: .; j_gene: TRBJ2-7; v_gene: TRBV5-1; d_gene: TRBD1; CDR3nt: TGCGCCAGCAGCCCCGGGACAGTCTCCTACGAGCAGTACTTC; CDR3aa: CASSPGTVSYEQYF
abundance: few; j_gene: TRBJ2-5; v_gene: TRBV7-6; d_gene: TRBD2; CDR3nt: TGTGCCAGCAGCTTAGGCTCGGCTAGCGGGGGGCTTTACCCGGAAGAGACCCAGTACTTC; CDR3aa: CASSLGSASGGLYPEETQYF
abundance: few; j_gene: TRBJ2-7; v_gene: TRBV4-2; d_gene: .; CDR3nt: TGTGCCAGCAGCCAAGGGGGGCAGGGCCTCTTCTACGAGCAGTACTTC; CDR3aa: CASSQGGQGLFYEQYF
abundance: few; j_gene: TRBJ1-2; v_gene: TRBV7-8; d_gene: TRBD1; CDR3nt: TGTGCCAGCAGCTTAGGACAGGGGGCCAGGGGCTACACCTTC; CDR3aa: CASSLGQGARGYTF
abundance: .; j_gene: TRBJ1-4; v_gene: TRBV30; d_gene: .; CDR3nt: TGTGCCTGGAGTCGGGGGGGTGTGGAACTGTTTTTT; CDR3aa: CAWSRGGVELFF
abundance: .; j_gene: TRBJ1-1; v_gene: TRBV5-8; d_gene: .; CDR3nt: TGTGCCAGCAGCTCCCTGACCGGGATAATGGCTGAAGCTTTCTTT; CDR3aa: CASSSLTGIMAEAFF
abundance: .; j_gene: TRBJ1-3; v_gene: TRBV29-1; d_gene: .; CDR3nt: TGCAGCGTCACAGAATCTGGAAACACCATATATTTT; CDR3aa: CSVTESGNTIYF
abundance: many; j_gene: TRBJ1-5; v_gene: TRBV5-1; d_gene: .; CDR3nt: TGCGCCAGCAGCTTGCAGGGAAATAGCAATCAGCCCCAGCATTTT; CDR3aa: CASSLQGNSNQPQHF
abundance: .; j_gene: TRBJ1-2; v_gene: TRBV5-1; d_gene: .; CDR3nt: TGCGCCAGCAGCTTGGCGGTCCCCTATGGCTACACCTTC; CDR3aa: CASSLAVPYGYTF
abundance: .; j_gene: TRBJ2-4; v_gene: TRBV7-2; d_gene: .; CDR3nt: TGTGCCAGCAGCTATTCATCCGACCTAGGGGCAATTCAGTACTTC; CDR3aa: CASSYSSDLGAIQYF
abundance: .; j_gene: TRBJ1-2; v_gene: TRBV6-5; d_gene: .; CDR3nt: TGTGCCAGCAGTTACTCTATCGGGGGTCTTGGTTATGGCTACACCTTC; CDR3aa: CASSYSIGGLGYGYTF
abundance: once; j_gene: TRBJ1-1; v_gene: TRBV28; d_gene: TRBD1; CDR3nt: TGTGCCAGCAGTTTAAGGGGGGACAGGGGGACTGAAGCTTTCTTT; CDR3aa: CASSLRGDRGTEAFF
abundance: once; j_gene: TRBJ2-5; v_gene: TRBV6-2/TRBV6-3; d_gene: .; CDR3nt: TGTGCCAGCAGTTTAAAAGAGACCCAGTACTTC; CDR3aa: CASSLKETQYF
abundance: .; j_gene: TRBJ2-7; v_gene: TRBV4-3; d_gene: .; CDR3nt: TGCGCCAGCAGCCAAGATTGGGGAGAAGGCCCCTACGAGCAGTACTTC; CDR3aa: CASSQDWGEGPYEQYF
abundance: .; j_gene: TRBJ2-1; v_gene: TRBV6-2/TRBV6-3; d_gene: TRBD1; CDR3nt: TGTGCCAGCAGTTATTCATTAGGCGGACAGGGGGCTATCAATGAGCAGTTCTTC; CDR3aa: CASSYSLGGQGAINEQFF
abundance: .; j_gene: TRBJ2-5; v_gene: TRBV7-9; d_gene: .; CDR3nt: TGTGCCAGCAGGCACCTGGGGGCGCGGGAGACCCAGTACTTC; CDR3aa: CASRHLGARETQYF
abundance: .; j_gene: TRBJ2-2; v_gene: TRBV2; d_gene: .; CDR3nt: TGTGCCAGCACCTTGACAGGAGCGAACACCGGGGAGCTGTTTTTT; CDR3aa: CASTLTGANTGELFF
abundance: .; j_gene: TRBJ1-3; v_gene: TRBV4-3; d_gene: .; CDR3nt: TGCGCCAGCAGCCAGAGTTTGTCTGGAAACACCATATATTTT; CDR3aa: CASSQSLSGNTIYF
abundance: .; j_gene: TRBJ1-3; v_gene: TRBV28; d_gene: .; CDR3nt: TGTGCCAGCAGTGGTGGGGCTAGCTCTGGAAACACCATATATTTT; CDR3aa: CASSGGASSGNTIYF
abundance: .; j_gene: TRBJ2-4; v_gene: TRBV18; d_gene: TRBD2; CDR3nt: TGTGCCAGCTCACCAACCCTTAGCGGGGAAAACATTCAGTACTTC; CDR3aa: CASSPTLSGENIQYF